Listed below are T cell receptor beta chains from one sample, sequenced in a study of blood T cell repertoires in COVID-19. Assay: immunoSEQ multiplex PCR; the TCRdb copy retains only in-frame clones and omits some. The data show over 200,000 clones, with roughly nine tenths seen just once and over 3% held by the top ten. Sequenced: PBMCs or T cells enriched from blood (not recorded which). Receptor source: a woman in her 50s in a cohort exposed to, infected with or recovered from COVID-19 (not recorded which). The CDR3 runs from the conserved cysteine through the conserved F or W. Fields, in order: clone size, J gene, D gene, V gene, CDR3 protein, CDR3 DNA. D genes are given only for firm matches. Some rows have no size entry. The others give once, few or many, or a class for an expanded clone.

>.|TRBJ2-2|.|TRBV10-3
CAISEIVSVRGSGELFF
TGTGCCATCAGTGAGATCGTCTCCGTAAGGGGATCCGGGGAGCTGTTTTTT
>.|TRBJ1-2|.|TRBV29-1
CSVRTGPLFGYTF
TGCAGCGTACGTACAGGGCCACTGTTTGGCTACACCTTC
>.|TRBJ1-1|.|TRBV9
CASVRGHGNTEAFF
TGTGCCTCGGTGAGAGGACACGGGAACACTGAAGCTTTCTTT
>.|TRBJ1-1|TRBD1|TRBV3-1/TRBV3-2
CASSHQSTGGNTEAFF
TGTGCCAGCAGCCACCAATCGACAGGGGGGAACACTGAAGCTTTCTTT
>.|TRBJ2-7|.|TRBV10-1
CASSEISGLGEQYF
TGCGCCAGCAGTGAGATTTCGGGGTTAGGCGAGCAGTACTTC
>once|TRBJ1-1|TRBD1|TRBV6-5
CASSYSPGGTEAFF
TGTGCCAGCAGTTACTCTCCAGGGGGCACTGAAGCTTTCTTT
>.|TRBJ1-3|TRBD1|TRBV19
CASAPDRAPGNTIYF
TGTGCCAGTGCCCCGGACAGGGCCCCTGGAAACACCATATATTTT
>once|TRBJ2-3|TRBD2|TRBV9
CASSVGLRGSGGTDTQYF
TGTGCCAGCAGCGTAGGCCTCCGGGGTAGCGGGGGCACAGATACGCAGTATTTT
>.|TRBJ2-7|TRBD2|TRBV7-2
CASSLGSGGNYEQYF
TGTGCCAGCAGCTTAGGAAGCGGGGGGAACTACGAGCAGTACTTC
>.|TRBJ1-3|TRBD1|TRBV18
CASSSTGATGNTIYF
TGTGCCAGCTCGTCGACAGGGGCAACAGGAAACACCATATATTTT
>.|TRBJ2-3|.|TRBV5-5
CASSLEGGSGADTQYF
TGTGCCAGCAGCTTGGAAGGAGGTTCGGGGGCAGATACGCAGTATTTT
>.|TRBJ2-7|TRBD1|TRBV4-3
CASSQVRGTAPDVRYF
TGCGCCAGCAGCCAAGTGCGAGGGACAGCCCCCGATGTGCGGTACTTC
>.|TRBJ1-1|.|TRBV5-1
CASSFNRGSTEAFF
TGCGCCAGCAGCTTCAACCGGGGATCCACTGAAGCTTTCTTT
>.|TRBJ1-4|.|TRBV5-1
CAPCRWAGNEKLFF
TGCGCCCCCTGTAGGTGGGCAGGGAATGAAAAACTGTTTTTT
>.|TRBJ2-5|.|TRBV11-2
CASSRGPTGGETQYF
TGTGCCAGCAGCCGGGGACCCACCGGGGGAGAGACCCAGTACTTC
>.|TRBJ2-7|.|TRBV7-9
CASSSTYEQYF
TGTGCCAGCAGCTCCACCTACGAGCAGTACTTC
>.|TRBJ1-2|TRBD1|TRBV4-3
CASSQDPTGGRDGYTF
TGCGCCAGCAGCCAAGATCCGACAGGGGGGAGGGATGGCTACACCTTC
>.|TRBJ1-2|TRBD1|TRBV28
CATNSSGGNYGYTF
TGTGCCACCAATAGTTCAGGGGGAAACTATGGCTACACCTTC
>.|TRBJ2-2|.|TRBV5-4
CASSHQNTGELFF
TGTGCCAGCAGCCATCAAAACACCGGGGAGCTGTTTTTT
>.|TRBJ2-3|TRBD2|TRBV19
CASRPSGEGDTQYF
TGTGCCAGTAGACCTAGCGGGGAGGGAGATACGCAGTATTTT
>.|TRBJ2-2|TRBD2|TRBV5-5
CASSLAGPPGELFF
TGTGCCAGCAGTCTAGCGGGGCCCCCCGGGGAGCTGTTTTTT
>.|TRBJ1-5|.|TRBV28
CASRPRVGNQPQHF
TGTGCCAGCCGCCCCCGGGTGGGCAATCAGCCCCAGCATTTT
>once|TRBJ2-7|TRBD2|TRBV10-3
CAISEARGGTYEQYF
TGTGCCATCAGTGAGGCGCGCGGGGGAACCTACGAGCAGTACTTC
>.|TRBJ1-5|.|TRBV7-2
CASSLAPWQGGQPQHF
TGTGCCAGCAGCTTAGCCCCCTGGCAGGGAGGTCAGCCCCAGCATTTT
>.|TRBJ2-7|.|TRBV6-5
CASSYSTGPYEQYF
TGTGCCAGCAGTTACTCGACAGGACCCTACGAGCAGTACTTC
>.|TRBJ2-2|.|TRBV4-2
CASSRVAGTGDTGELFF
TGTGCCAGCAGCCGAGTCGCAGGGACTGGTGACACCGGGGAGCTGTTTTTT
>.|TRBJ2-3|TRBD1|TRBV27
CASSYHHRGPADTQYF
TGTGCCAGCAGTTATCATCACAGGGGGCCGGCAGATACGCAGTATTTT
>.|TRBJ2-7|.|TRBV28
CASSSPITETFPSYEQYF
TGTGCCAGCAGTTCGCCCATTACGGAGACTTTCCCCTCCTACGAGCAGTACTTC
>.|TRBJ1-2|TRBD1|TRBV7-9
CASSLAGTGGYTF
TGTGCCAGCAGCTTAGCCGGGACAGGTGGCTACACCTTC
>.|TRBJ1-6|.|TRBV6-1
CASSDTGRSYSPLHF
TGTGCCAGCAGTGATACAGGGAGATCTTATTCACCCCTCCACTTT
>.|TRBJ1-2|TRBD1|TRBV6-5
CASSSTGLAGYTF
TGTGCCAGCAGTTCGACAGGGTTGGCTGGCTACACCTTC